This T cell receptor (beta chain) derives from a study of shared clonotypes between healthy human individuals. Study findings and constraints: Of the naive CD4 clonotypes, roughly 5% were shared across several donors. The researchers took only blood, and tissue repertoires probably look different.

Authors' methods: ImmunoSEQ output lacked quality scores and full-length reads, limiting matched filtering. TCRdb's table, derived via immunoSEQ multiplex PCR, lists solely in-frame clones and lacks some. From that table come the V and J calls and clone size; the DNA was used to work out D and trimming. The sample shows about 2.5 million clones, about 90% of them seen only once. CD4+ cells underwent separation, giving CD45RA+ naive and CD45RA-negative memory subsets. The CDR3 is made up of 14 amino acids. V lost 2 bases and J 3 bases, leaving 8 bases between the germline ends. Germline V CDR1 and CDR2: SGHTA, FQGNSA. As regards this clone: What it binds is not known.

This TCR was sampled from a man aged 18 to 29 in good health. Some clones in this sample may be carry-over from other donors' samples. The V and J genes are TRBV7-2 and TRBJ1-5; D gene unclear. Material for sequencing was naive CD4+ T cells from PBMCs. Documented subset: CD45RA+ positively selected. The CDR3 here is CASSLTNVNQPQHF. The CDR3 DNA is TGTGCCAGCAGCTTAACAAACGTCAATCAGCCCCAGCATTTT.